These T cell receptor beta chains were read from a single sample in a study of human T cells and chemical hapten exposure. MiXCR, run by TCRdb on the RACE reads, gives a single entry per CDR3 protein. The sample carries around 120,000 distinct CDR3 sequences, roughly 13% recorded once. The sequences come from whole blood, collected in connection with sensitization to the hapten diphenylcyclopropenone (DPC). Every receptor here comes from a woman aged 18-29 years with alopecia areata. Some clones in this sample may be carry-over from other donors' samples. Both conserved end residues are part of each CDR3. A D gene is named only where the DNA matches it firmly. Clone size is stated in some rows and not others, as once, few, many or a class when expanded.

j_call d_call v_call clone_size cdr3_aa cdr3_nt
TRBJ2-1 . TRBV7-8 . CASSLGTSYNEQFF TGTGCCAGCAGCTTAGGAACGTCCTACAATGAGCAGTTCTTC
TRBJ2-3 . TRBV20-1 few CSAPKSGNTQYF TGCAGTGCCCCCAAGTCCGGGAATACGCAGTATTTT
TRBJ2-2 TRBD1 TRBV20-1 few CSARTGRITGELFF TGCAGTGCGAGGACAGGGCGGATCACCGGGGAGCTGTTTTTT
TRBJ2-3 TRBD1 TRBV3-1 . CASSHRGSTDTQYF TGTGCCAGCAGCCACAGGGGGAGCACAGATACGCAGTATTTT
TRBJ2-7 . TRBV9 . CASSPTSGGLYEQYF TGTGCCAGCAGCCCGACCTCAGGGGGACTATACGAGCAGTACTTC
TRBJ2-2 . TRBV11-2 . CASSFGNTGELFF TGTGCCAGCAGCTTTGGTAACACCGGGGAGCTGTTTTTT
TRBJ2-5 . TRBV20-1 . CSAPPGPTQETQYF TGCAGTGCTCCTCCGGGACCGACCCAAGAGACCCAGTACTTC
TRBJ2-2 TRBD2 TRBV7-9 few CASSLRASGTNTGELFF TGTGCCAGCAGCTTAAGGGCTAGCGGGACGAACACCGGGGAGCTGTTTTTT
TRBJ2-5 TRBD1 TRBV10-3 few CAISDLSRGQETQYF TGTGCCATCAGTGACCTTTCCAGGGGGCAAGAGACCCAGTACTTT
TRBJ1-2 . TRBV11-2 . CASSIRYSGPITNYGYTF TGTGCCAGCAGCATTAGATACTCGGGCCCGATAACAAACTATGGCTACACCTTC
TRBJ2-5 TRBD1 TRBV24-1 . CATSDKLTGGGQETQYF TGTGCCACCAGTGACAAATTGACAGGGGGCGGGCAAGAGACCCAGTACTTC
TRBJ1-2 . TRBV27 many CATGNPSGSSDGYTF TGTGCCACCGGGAATCCGTCGGGGAGTAGTGATGGCTACACCTTC
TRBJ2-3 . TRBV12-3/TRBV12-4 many CASSPQGSLPADTQYF TGTGCCAGCAGTCCCCAGGGTTCCCTTCCCGCAGATACGCAGTATTTT
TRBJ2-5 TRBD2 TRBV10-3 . CAISGGLAGETQYF TGTGCCATCAGTGGGGGACTAGCGGGTGAGACCCAGTACTTC
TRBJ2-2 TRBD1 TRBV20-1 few CSARRNLDRVNTGELFF TGCAGTGCTAGACGGAATCTGGACAGGGTGAACACCGGGGAGCTGTTTTTT